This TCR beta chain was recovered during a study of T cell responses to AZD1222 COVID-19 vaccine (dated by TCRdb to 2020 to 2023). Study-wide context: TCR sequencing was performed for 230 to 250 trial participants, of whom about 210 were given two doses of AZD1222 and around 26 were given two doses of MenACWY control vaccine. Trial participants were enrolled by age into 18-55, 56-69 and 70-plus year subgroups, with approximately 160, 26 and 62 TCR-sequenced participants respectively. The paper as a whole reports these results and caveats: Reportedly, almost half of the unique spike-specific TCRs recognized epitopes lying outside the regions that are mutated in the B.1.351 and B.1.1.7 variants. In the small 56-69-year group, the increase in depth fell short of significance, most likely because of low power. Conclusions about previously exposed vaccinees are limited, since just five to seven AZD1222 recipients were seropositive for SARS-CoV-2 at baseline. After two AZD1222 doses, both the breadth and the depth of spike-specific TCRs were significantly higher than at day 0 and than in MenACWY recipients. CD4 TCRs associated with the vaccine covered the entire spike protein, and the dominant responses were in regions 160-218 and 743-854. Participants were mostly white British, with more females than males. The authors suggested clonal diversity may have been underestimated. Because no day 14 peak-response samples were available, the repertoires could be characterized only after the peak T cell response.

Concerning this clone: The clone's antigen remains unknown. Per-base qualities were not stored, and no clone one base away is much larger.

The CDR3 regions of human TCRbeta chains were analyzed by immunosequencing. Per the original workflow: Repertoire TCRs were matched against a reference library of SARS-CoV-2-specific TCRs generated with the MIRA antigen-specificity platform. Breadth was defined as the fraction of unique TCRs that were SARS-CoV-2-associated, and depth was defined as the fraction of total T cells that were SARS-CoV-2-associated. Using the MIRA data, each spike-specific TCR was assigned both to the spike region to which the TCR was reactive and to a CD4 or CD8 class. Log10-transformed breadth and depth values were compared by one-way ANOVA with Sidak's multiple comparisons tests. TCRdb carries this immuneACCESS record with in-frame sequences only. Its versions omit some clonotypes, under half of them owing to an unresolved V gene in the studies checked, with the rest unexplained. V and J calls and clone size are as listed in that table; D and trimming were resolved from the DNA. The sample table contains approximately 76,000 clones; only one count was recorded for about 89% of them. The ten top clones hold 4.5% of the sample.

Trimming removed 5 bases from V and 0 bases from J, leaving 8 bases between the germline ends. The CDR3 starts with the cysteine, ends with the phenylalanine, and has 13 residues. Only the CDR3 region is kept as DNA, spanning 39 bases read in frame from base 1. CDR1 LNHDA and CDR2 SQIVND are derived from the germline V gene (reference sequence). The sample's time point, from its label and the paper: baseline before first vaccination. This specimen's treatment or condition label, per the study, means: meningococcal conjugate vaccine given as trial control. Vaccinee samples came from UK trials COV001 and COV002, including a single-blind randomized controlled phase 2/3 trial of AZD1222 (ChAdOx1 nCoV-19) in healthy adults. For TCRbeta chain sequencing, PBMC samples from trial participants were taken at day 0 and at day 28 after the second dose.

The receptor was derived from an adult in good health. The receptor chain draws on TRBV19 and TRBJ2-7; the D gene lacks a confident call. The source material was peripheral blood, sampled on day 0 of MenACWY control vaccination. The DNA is TGTGCCAGTAGTTTTACGGGCTCCTACGAGCAGTACTTC. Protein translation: CASSFTGSYEQYF.